Listed below are T cell receptor beta chains from one sample, sequenced in a study of blood T cell repertoires in COVID-19. Only in-frame clones appear in the TCRdb table, and some are missing; sequencing was by immunoSEQ multiplex PCR. The sample lists around 290,000 clones; nearly 90% were seen once. Source material: PBMCs or T cells enriched from blood (not recorded which). Receptors originate from a woman in her twenties or thirties who had recovered from COVID-19. CDR3s include the opening cysteine and the closing phenylalanine or tryptophan. Fields, in order: D gene, J gene, clone size, V gene, CDR3 DNA, CDR3 protein. The D gene is left open where the match is weak. The size entry is marked missing in some rows and otherwise reads once, few, many or a size class.

D gene: .
J gene: TRBJ1-2
clone size: .
V gene: TRBV27
CDR3 DNA: TGTGCCAGCAGTCCATTCCCGACAGGCCCAAACGGCTATGGCTACACCTTC
CDR3 protein: CASSPFPTGPNGYGYTF

D gene: .
J gene: TRBJ2-1
clone size: few
V gene: TRBV3-1/TRBV3-2
CDR3 DNA: TGTGCCAGCAGCCCCCGACTGGTCACCTACAATGAGCAGTTCTTC
CDR3 protein: CASSPRLVTYNEQFF

D gene: TRBD2
J gene: TRBJ2-1
clone size: .
V gene: TRBV5-1
CDR3 DNA: TGCGCCAGCACGATTCGGACTAGCGGGAGGTTTAATGAGCAGTTCTTC
CDR3 protein: CASTIRTSGRFNEQFF

D gene: .
J gene: TRBJ1-1
clone size: .
V gene: TRBV7-2
CDR3 DNA: TGTGCCAGCAGCTTACGTCGCAACAGGAGGAACACTGAAGCTTTCTTT
CDR3 protein: CASSLRRNRRNTEAFF

D gene: TRBD1
J gene: TRBJ2-2
clone size: .
V gene: TRBV27
CDR3 DNA: TGTGCCAGCAGTTCGGGACAGGGGTCTTCCACCGGGGAGCTGTTTTTT
CDR3 protein: CASSSGQGSSTGELFF

D gene: .
J gene: TRBJ1-2
clone size: .
V gene: TRBV30
CDR3 DNA: TGTGCCTGGACGCATAAGGAGGTCGGCTACACCTTC
CDR3 protein: CAWTHKEVGYTF

D gene: TRBD2
J gene: TRBJ2-3
clone size: .
V gene: TRBV2
CDR3 DNA: TGTGCCAGCTCCTTAAGGACTAGCGAATCGTCAGATACGCAGTATTTT
CDR3 protein: CASSLRTSESSDTQYF

D gene: .
J gene: TRBJ1-5
clone size: .
V gene: TRBV6-5
CDR3 DNA: TGTGCCAGCAGTTACCAAAAACAGGGATGGGGACAGCCCCAGCATTTT
CDR3 protein: CASSYQKQGWGQPQHF

D gene: .
J gene: TRBJ2-2
clone size: .
V gene: TRBV4-1
CDR3 DNA: TGCGCCAGCAGCCAAAAAGTTGGGGCCTCCACCGGGGAGCTGTTTTTT
CDR3 protein: CASSQKVGASTGELFF

D gene: .
J gene: TRBJ1-4
clone size: .
V gene: TRBV2
CDR3 DNA: TGTGCCAGCAGACCCCCCGGGGTATACGTCCTAGTCCTGTTTTTT
CDR3 protein: CASRPPGVYVLVLFF

D gene: TRBD1
J gene: TRBJ2-1
clone size: .
V gene: TRBV24-1
CDR3 DNA: TGTGCCACCAGTGATCCGACAGGGCGCAATGAGCAGTTCTTC
CDR3 protein: CATSDPTGRNEQFF

D gene: TRBD1
J gene: TRBJ1-1
clone size: .
V gene: TRBV7-9
CDR3 DNA: TGTGCCAGCAGTATAGACAGGGGGTTCACGAACACTGAAGCTTTCTTT
CDR3 protein: CASSIDRGFTNTEAFF

D gene: .
J gene: TRBJ1-3
clone size: few
V gene: TRBV11-3
CDR3 DNA: TGTGCCAGCAGCTTAGGACTGAGCTTATCTGGAAACACCATATATTTT
CDR3 protein: CASSLGLSLSGNTIYF

D gene: TRBD1
J gene: TRBJ1-1
clone size: .
V gene: TRBV9
CDR3 DNA: TGTGCCAGCAGCGTAGGAGGGGGCGCTTGGACTGAAGCTTTCTTT
CDR3 protein: CASSVGGGAWTEAFF

D gene: TRBD1
J gene: TRBJ1-1
clone size: few
V gene: TRBV5-1
CDR3 DNA: TGCGCCAGCAGCTTGGGGGGCCGGACGACAGGGGCAAAAGCTTTCTTT
CDR3 protein: CASSLGGRTTGAKAFF

D gene: TRBD1
J gene: TRBJ1-2
clone size: .
V gene: TRBV6-5
CDR3 DNA: TGTGCCCGCGGGACAGGACTTTATGGCTACACCTTC
CDR3 protein: CARGTGLYGYTF

D gene: .
J gene: TRBJ1-2
clone size: .
V gene: TRBV12-3/TRBV12-4
CDR3 DNA: TGTGCCAGCAGTACCCGGGCGGGGATAAACACCTTC
CDR3 protein: CASSTRAGINTF

D gene: .
J gene: TRBJ1-1
clone size: .
V gene: TRBV30
CDR3 DNA: TGTGCCTGGAGTGTTCCCGGGAGGACTGAAGCTTTCTTT
CDR3 protein: CAWSVPGRTEAFF

D gene: .
J gene: TRBJ1-1
clone size: once
V gene: TRBV19
CDR3 DNA: TGTGCCAGTAGTCGGAACAGGGTCCCCTTGAACACTGAAGCTTTCTTT
CDR3 protein: CASSRNRVPLNTEAFF

D gene: TRBD1
J gene: TRBJ2-4
clone size: .
V gene: TRBV10-1
CDR3 DNA: TGCGCCAGCAGTGATGTAATTGGTCCGGACAGGGTCCGGAACATTCAGTACTTC
CDR3 protein: CASSDVIGPDRVRNIQYF

D gene: .
J gene: TRBJ2-1
clone size: .
V gene: TRBV3-1/TRBV3-2
CDR3 DNA: TGTGCCAGCAGCCAACCTCCTCCGGGTTCCCGTTACAATGAGCAGTTCTTC
CDR3 protein: CASSQPPPGSRYNEQFF

D gene: .
J gene: TRBJ2-1
clone size: .
V gene: TRBV6-1
CDR3 DNA: TGTGCCAGCAGTGAATTACAGGGGGGGGTCTACAATGAGCAGTTCTTC
CDR3 protein: CASSELQGGVYNEQFF

D gene: .
J gene: TRBJ2-1
clone size: .
V gene: TRBV6-2/TRBV6-3
CDR3 DNA: TGTGCCAGCAGTAGGACTCGTGAGCAGTTCTTC
CDR3 protein: CASSRTREQFF

D gene: .
J gene: TRBJ2-1
clone size: .
V gene: TRBV5-1
CDR3 DNA: TGCGCCAGCAGCCCGAGGAACGTAGGATCCTACAATGAGCAGTTCTTC
CDR3 protein: CASSPRNVGSYNEQFF

D gene: .
J gene: TRBJ2-1
clone size: .
V gene: TRBV5-4
CDR3 DNA: TGTGCCAGCAGCTTAAAAAGGGAGAGTTACAATGAGCAGTTCTTC
CDR3 protein: CASSLKRESYNEQFF

D gene: .
J gene: TRBJ2-5
clone size: .
V gene: TRBV9
CDR3 DNA: TGTGCCAGCAGCGTTAATCCCGGTCAAGAGACCCAGTACTTC
CDR3 protein: CASSVNPGQETQYF

D gene: TRBD2
J gene: TRBJ2-1
clone size: .
V gene: TRBV27
CDR3 DNA: TGTGCCAGCAGTCCTGGGACTAGCGGGAGCAATGAGCAGTTCTTC
CDR3 protein: CASSPGTSGSNEQFF